This TCR beta chain was found in a study of blood T cell repertoires in COVID-19. In the study overall: The United States, Italy and Spain were the sources of the acute and convalescent COVID-19 samples. Nucleic acid was either cDNA or gDNA, and it came from T cells, B-cell-depleted T cells, or PBMCs.

Per the original methods: Reference gene primer amplification in the assay estimated nucleated cell counts. TCRdb's table, derived via immunoSEQ multiplex PCR, lists solely in-frame clones and lacks some. That table furnishes V, J and clone size, whereas the DNA furnished D and trimming. The sample records about 170,000 clones, under 85% being singletons. V lost 4 bases to trimming and J lost 3 bases, with 19 bases between them. CDR3 size: 16 residues. The germline CDR1 and CDR2 sequences are SGHNT and YYREEE (reference sequence). During active infection, Seattle patients enrolled and were then monitored through disease.

Sequenced sample: peripheral blood. The chain is built from TRBV5-4 and TRBJ2-5; D perhaps matches TRBD2 (6 bases). The sequence was collected from an elderly man with COVID-19, enrolled during active disease. Written as DNA, the CDR3 is TGTGCCAGCAGCCGGGGACTGGGGCTAGATAAAGAGACCCAGTACTTC. Residues: CASSRGLGLDKETQYF.